These T cell receptor beta chains were read from a single sample in a study of T cell responses to AZD1222 COVID-19 vaccine. Repertoires were generated with immunoSEQ multiplex PCR, while TCRdb's copy carries only in-frame clones and drops some. Found here are 95,000 to 100,000 clones, about nine tenths of them singletons; the top ten hold approximately 1.2%. Specimen: peripheral blood, collected on day 0 of AZD1222 vaccination. These receptors were obtained from an adult in good health. Each CDR3 is given without its conserved first and last residue.

>TRBV13|TRBJ2-1
ASSLRRTFSYNEQF
>TRBV6-2/TRBV6-3|TRBJ1-5
ASSTLRGPLNQPQH
>TRBV5-1|TRBJ2-3
ASSSGSWSTDTQY
>TRBV7-8|TRBJ2-2
ASSFWIMNTGELF
>TRBV4-1|TRBJ1-6
ASSQAPNPPLH
>TRBV19|TRBJ2-7
ASSDTPLGEQY
>TRBV2|TRBJ2-2
ASSEVAVNTGELF
>TRBV19|TRBJ1-2
ASSIVPQPGGSHGYT
>TRBV12-3/TRBV12-4|TRBJ2-5
ASSLRGKTQY
>TRBV10-3|TRBJ2-1
AIRQSQGEQF
>TRBV3-1/TRBV3-2|TRBJ1-5
ASSYRQGGQPQH
>TRBV7-6|TRBJ2-2
ASSLVAWDRVSGELF
>TRBV9|TRBJ2-7
ASSPRPGAGNYEQY
>TRBV12-3/TRBV12-4|TRBJ1-3
ASRSRNTIY
>TRBV19|TRBJ1-1
ASSSVFTEAF
>TRBV6-6|TRBJ1-5
ASRQGTKPQH
>TRBV19|TRBJ1-2
ASSSAGVYGYT
>TRBV25-1|TRBJ2-5
ASSPLNREQYQETQY
>TRBV7-2|TRBJ1-5
ASSWGSGSNQPQH
>TRBV10-3|TRBJ1-6
AISVEKNSPLH
>TRBV11-2|TRBJ2-7
ASSYGLRNTGTPYEQY
>TRBV7-8|TRBJ1-5
ASSPFRTGGSYQPQH
>TRBV5-1|TRBJ2-7
ASSKTGGFYYEQY
>TRBV7-2|TRBJ1-2
ASSQDSNYGYT
>TRBV6-4|TRBJ1-1
ASSPDRVVAF
>TRBV5-1|TRBJ2-3
ASSRQGTTDTQY
>TRBV30|TRBJ1-4
AWSAPSRPGEKLF
>TRBV19|TRBJ1-2
ASGYGYT
>TRBV28|TRBJ1-2
ASSPGKAYGYT
>TRBV19|TRBJ2-3
ASSMYGSGGAVDTQY
>TRBV19|TRBJ1-1
ASSLDRGSTEAF
>TRBV29-1|TRBJ2-1
SLISGRNNEQF
>TRBV28|TRBJ2-1
ASRGTGGYNEQF
>TRBV14|TRBJ2-5
ASSHREGGWETQY
>TRBV5-1|TRBJ1-4
ASSFAGGNEKLF
>TRBV6-5|TRBJ1-1
ASRTSRDTEAF
>TRBV5-6|TRBJ1-6
ASSRRGLDSPLH
>TRBV5-6|TRBJ1-5
ASSFQGNQPQH
>TRBV5-1|TRBJ1-1
ASSLTYRNTEAF
>TRBV4-2|TRBJ2-3
ASSQALASTDTQY
>TRBV5-5|TRBJ1-5
ASSSLGGYSNQPQH